This T cell receptor beta chain was sequenced during a study of beta chain features in type 1 diabetes. V gave up 2 bases and J gave up 9 bases; unmatched junction bases: 1. The CDR3 contains 12 residues. Germline lookup yields CDR1 MNHEY and CDR2 SMNVEV (reference sequence). Heparinised blood was drawn once per donor, averaging about 0.11 L. As every portion of the isolated RNA was reverse transcribed, the sequencing read expressed TCRB transcripts. Assay: immunoSEQ multiplex PCR; the TCRdb copy retains only in-frame clones and omits some. The table has around 300,000 clones, 8% seen once. Only a few counts were recorded for this clone.

V gene TRBV27 combines with J gene TRBJ1-1; TRBD1 matches 9 bases. This clonotype was sampled from a young woman in good health. Sequenced material: central memory CD4+ T cells from blood. CDR3 amino acids: CASSLGQGKAFF. CDR3 nucleotide sequence: TGTGCCAGCAGTTTAGGACAGGGGAAAGCTTTCTTT.